The subject of this entry is one T cell receptor (beta chain). Documented time point: patch test 1, 2 weeks after DPC sensitization. Treatment: therapeutic diphenylcyclopropenone sensitization with weekly scalp DPC. Blood was drawn before each patch test was applied. Each CDR3 protein gets one entry after TCRdb re-called the RACE reads with MiXCR. The sample shows some 350,000 distinct CDR3 sequences, approximately 6.9% of them seen only once. This entry belongs to a study of human T cells and chemical hapten exposure. Study context: In the roughly 24-week study, patients were dosed weekly with diphenylcyclopropenone on the scalp throughout. Upper-back patch tests with 0.01% DPC were read at 6 days.

Trimming cost V 3 bases and J 6 bases, with 5 bases left between them. This CDR3 has 12 amino acids. Per the germline V gene, CDR1 is ENHRY and CDR2 is SYGVKD. The V gene is TRBV10-3, the J gene TRBJ2-2, with no clear D. The clonotype comes from a young woman with alopecia areata. Some clones in this sample may be carry-over from other donors' samples. Here the sequenced sample was whole blood, taken in connection with sensitization to the hapten diphenylcyclopropenone (DPC). CDR3 loop: CAISEGPGELFF. For the CDR3, the DNA is TGTGCCATCAGTGAAGGTCCCGGGGAGCTGTTTTTT.